This entry is about one T cell receptor (beta chain). Its antigen is unidentified. Every donor provided around 9.5 milliliters of peripheral blood. PBMCs numbering at least 6 million were isolated per sample. Germline V gene lookup returns CDR1 SQVTM and CDR2 ANQGSEA. The CDR3 contains 13 residues. V was shortened by 4 bases and J by 4 bases, with 10 bases between the two germline ends. Next came a second PCR, run for about 6 to 12 cycles, which used a sample-barcoded 5' primer along with a J-beta primer mix. In TCRdb, the 5' RACE reads were re-called with MiXCR into one record per CDR3 protein. This table has about 720,000 distinct CDR3 sequences, about a fifth appearing once. This sample is drawn from a study of blood T cells in healthy people across ages. Study-wide results and caveats: PBMCs that were unsorted prevented a conclusive naive versus antigen-experienced comparison. Both higher diversity and more naive CD4+ cells marked long-lived donors when set against aged donors.

This TCR was recovered from a man aged 65-85 years in good health. The V call is TRBV29-1, the J call TRBJ2-2; D is unresolved. Sequencing was carried out using blood. CDR3 residues: CSVGAYSTGELFF. DNA for the CDR3: TGCAGCGTTGGGGCGTACTCCACCGGGGAGCTGTTTTTT.